These 26 T cell receptor beta chains were all obtained from the same sample, sequenced in a study of cytomegalovirus exposure and HLA in healthy donors. PCR primers comprised 60 Vbeta and 13 Jbeta primers. Assay: immunoSEQ multiplex PCR; the TCRdb copy retains only in-frame clones and omits some. This repertoire includes 100,000 or so clones. Sequenced: PBMCs. Receptors originate from a woman between 25 and 40 years old in good health and CMV-seronegative.

The chain links TRBV9 to TRBJ1-5, with D perhaps matching TRBD1 (5 bases). V gave up 0 bases and J gave up 7 bases, with 8 bases separating them. The CDR3 is 13 residues long. The germline V gene has CDR1 SGDLS and CDR2 YYNGEE. The CDR3: CASSVGQGQPQHF. The CDR3 DNA reads as TGTGCCAGCAGCGTAGGCCAGGGACAGCCCCAGCATTTT.

The chain links TRBV5-4 to TRBJ2-2; D is perhaps TRBD1 (5 bases). CDR1 is SGHNT and CDR2 is YYREEE in the germline V gene (reference sequence). There are 14 residues in the CDR3. The V end was cut by 2 bases, the J end by 4 bases, with 9 bases between. The CDR3 DNA sequence: TGTGCCAGCAGCTTTCGCAGGGCCACCGGGGAGCTGTTTTTT. As protein: CASSFRRATGELFF.

The chain couples TRBV19 to TRBJ1-2, with 9 bases aligning to TRBD1. The ends lost 5 bases at V and 4 bases at J; junction bases unmatched: 5. CDR1 is LNHDA and CDR2 is SQIVND in the germline V gene (reference sequence). CDR3 length equals 14 residues. As DNA, the CDR3 is TGTGCCAGTAGTCCTGGGACAGGGCTCTATGGCTACACCTTC. It encodes CASSPGTGLYGYTF.

The gene calls are TRBV5-1 and TRBJ2-4; D is possibly TRBD1 (6 bases). This CDR3 has 15 amino acids. V lost 0 bases to trimming and J lost 9 bases, with 16 bases between them. Germline CDR1 is SGHRS and CDR2 is YFSETQ. This CDR3 reads CASSLGVRGVSIQYF. The CDR3 bases are TGCGCCAGCAGCTTGGGCGTCAGGGGAGTAAGCATTCAGTACTTC.

The chain has TRBV19 and TRBJ1-5, with TRBD1 identical over 9 bases. V dropped 3 bases and J dropped 0; count of bases not matched to a gene: 3. The CDR3 consists of 16 residues. Germline values: CDR1 LNHDA, CDR2 SQIVND (reference sequence). The CDR3 protein is CASSITTGGSNQPQHF. The CDR3 nucleotides are TGTGCCAGTAGTATCACGACAGGGGGTAGCAATCAGCCCCAGCATTTT. The full variable domain, rest sourced from reference TRBV19 and TRBJ1-5, is DGGITQSPKYLFRKEGQNVTLSCEQNLNHDAMYWYRQDPGQGLRLIYYSQIVNDFQKGDIAEGYSVSREKKESFPLTVTSAQKNPTAFYLCASSITTGGSNQPQHFGDGTRLSIL.

The rearrangement uses TRBV11-2 and TRBJ1-1; D may be TRBD1 (6 bases). Germline assignment: CDR1 SGHAT and CDR2 FQNNGV. Trimming left V 8 bases short and J 0 bases short, with 13 bases between. The CDR3 has 14 amino acids. The CDR3 loop is CASAGQTLNTEAFF. DNA of the CDR3: TGTGCCAGCGCAGGACAGACGCTGAACACTGAAGCTTTCTTT.

This rearrangement joins TRBV19 to TRBJ2-5; 7 bases align to TRBD1. The CDR3 loop spans 15 amino acids. Unmatched junction bases numbered 9, after V lost 3 bases and J lost 5 bases. CDR1 LNHDA and CDR2 SQIVND come from the germline V gene (reference sequence). In DNA form, the CDR3 reads TGTGCCAGTAGTATCCGACGACAGGGTGGGGAGACCCAGTACTTC. Its translation is CASSIRRQGGETQYF.

The chain carries TRBV7-3 and TRBJ2-2; a weak D match, TRBD2 (6 bases). Germline V lookup: CDR1 SGHTA, CDR2 FQGTGA. This CDR3 has 14 residues. V lost 5 bases and J 4 bases, leaving 11 bases between the germline ends. As DNA, the CDR3 is TGTGCCAGCAGCGTGACTAGAAGCACCGGGGAGCTGTTTTTT. Protein: CASSVTRSTGELFF.

The chain employs TRBV5-1 and TRBJ2-2; TRBD1 agrees at 8 bases. With V trimmed by 4 bases and J by 5 bases, 7 bases remained unmatched. Germline V gene sequence: CDR1 SGHRS, CDR2 YFSETQ. CDR3 length: 15 amino acids. DNA for the CDR3: TGCGCCAGCAGCCCGGACAGGGCCTGGACCGGGGAGCTGTTTTTT. This gives the protein CASSPDRAWTGELFF.

The V and J genes are TRBV4-1 and TRBJ2-1, with 10 bases aligning to TRBD2. V lost 1 base to trimming and J lost 4 bases; unmatched junction nucleotides: 10. Germline CDR1 and CDR2: MGHRA and YSYEKL. This CDR3 contains 18 residues. CDR3 sequence (DNA): TGCGCCAGCAGCCAAGTAGCGGGAGGCCTAACCTTTTACAATGAGCAGTTCTTC. It codes for CASSQVAGGLTFYNEQFF.

The chain recombines TRBV7-9 with TRBJ2-5; unclear D gene. This CDR3 has 14 residues. With 5 bases removed from V and 2 bases from J, the gap between germline ends came to 12 bases. Per germline, CDR1 SEHNR and CDR2 FQNEAQ (reference sequence). This CDR3 reads CASSQAWSQETQYF. CDR3 bases: TGTGCCAGCAGCCAAGCGTGGAGTCAAGAGACCCAGTACTTC.

CDR3 sequence (DNA): TGTGCCAGCCTGATGGGGACAGGGAATCAGCCCCAGCATTTT. Its translation: CASLMGTGNQPQHF. This rearrangement joins TRBV19 to TRBJ1-5; TRBD1 aligns across 9 bases. The CDR3 loop spans 14 amino acids. The V and J ends lost 9 bases and 4 bases, in that order; junction bases with no gene match: 7. Germline CDR1 is LNHDA and CDR2 is SQIVND (reference sequence).

The chain recombines TRBV18 with TRBJ1-4; D is unclear. The CDR3 consists of 14 residues. Trimming pared 4 bases from V and 2 bases from J, leaving 8 bases between. Germline CDR1 KGHSH, CDR2 LQKENI. The CDR3 is CASSQQHTNEKLFF. The CDR3 nucleotides read TGTGCCAGCTCACAACAACATACTAATGAAAAACTGTTTTTT.

CDR3 coding DNA: TGTGCCAGCAGCTTAGCGGCGGGGGCCTACGAGCAGTACTTC. It encodes CASSLAAGAYEQYF. V and J are TRBV7-2 and TRBJ2-7, with 7 bases fitting TRBD2. Losses at the gene ends were 0 bases for V and 2 bases for J; bases not matched to a gene: 1. Germline CDR1 SGHTA, CDR2 FQGNSA. The CDR3 consists of 14 residues.

V usage is TRBV10-3 and J usage is TRBJ1-1; D might be TRBD1 (6 bases). Trimming cost V 0 bases and J 6 bases, with 11 bases left between them. CDR1 is ENHRY and CDR2 is SYGVKD in the germline V gene. The CDR3 runs 14 residues. The DNA for the CDR3 is TGTGCCATCAGTGAGTCAGGGGGTGGGGCTGAAGCTTTCTTT. Translating it yields CAISESGGGAEAFF.

The V gene is TRBV5-1, the J gene TRBJ2-1, with TRBD1 matching 7 bases. J was trimmed by 3 bases and V by 0 bases; bases with no gene match: 0. This CDR3 spans 14 amino acids. Germline loops: CDR1 SGHRS, CDR2 YFSETQ. Written as DNA, the CDR3 is TGCGCCAGCAGCTTGGGGACAGGCTACAATGAGCAGTTCTTC. As protein: CASSLGTGYNEQFF.

The rearrangement links TRBV29-1 to TRBJ2-2, with 7 bases fitting TRBD1. The CDR3 has 13 amino acids. Germline trimming cut 5 bases from V and 4 bases from J; bases unmatched to any gene: 4. In germline, CDR1 is SQVTM, CDR2 ANQGSEA. The CDR3 DNA follows: TGCAGCGTTACTGACAGGGCCACCGGGGAGCTGTTTTTT. It encodes CSVTDRATGELFF.

The chain joins TRBV6-1 to TRBJ2-2; 9 bases agree with TRBD1. CDR1 is MNHNS, CDR2 SASEGT, per germline. The CDR3 spans 15 residues. The junction had 5 bases not matched to a gene; V was cut back by 3 bases and J by 6 bases. CDR3 sequence: CASSEGGTGSGELFF. CDR3 nucleotides: TGTGCCAGCAGTGAGGGGGGGACAGGGTCCGGGGAGCTGTTTTTT.

This chain connects TRBV9 to TRBJ2-1; 9 bases map to TRBD1. Germline lookup yields CDR1 SGDLS and CDR2 YYNGEE. This CDR3 contains 15 residues. The V gene end was trimmed by 3 bases and the J gene end by 7 bases; junction bases not matched to a gene: 8. The CDR3 is CASSAGQGGKNEQFF. Written as DNA, the CDR3 is TGTGCCAGCAGCGCGGGACAGGGAGGAAAGAATGAGCAGTTCTTC.

The chain joins TRBV5-3 to TRBJ1-1; TRBD1 is a possible D gene (6 bases). TRBV5-3 has ORF status, its function being uncertain. This CDR3 is built from 13 residues. V dropped 9 bases and J dropped 3 bases, with 15 bases sitting between them. The CDR3 region is CATRGGFYTEAFF. For the CDR3, the DNA is TGTGCCACCCGCGGGGGCTTTTACACTGAAGCTTTCTTT.

The chain joins TRBV10-2 to TRBJ2-1, with 13 bases matching TRBD2. This CDR3 has 18 residues. J gave up 3 bases and V 6 bases, and 11 bases lay outside the gene matches. Germline V gene data show CDR1 as WSHSY and CDR2 as SAAADI. CDR3 region: CASSEGLAGDVNYNEQFF. CDR3 in DNA: TGCGCCAGCAGCGAAGGACTAGCGGGGGATGTGAACTACAATGAGCAGTTCTTC.

V and J are TRBV5-4 and TRBJ1-3; 7 bases map to TRBD1. This CDR3 contains 14 residues. Germline assignment: CDR1 SGHNT and CDR2 YYREEE (reference sequence). Trimming took 4 bases from V and 3 from J; bases not matched to a gene: 4. The chain's CDR3 is CASSLQGFGNTIYF. In DNA form, the CDR3 reads TGTGCCAGCAGCCTACAGGGGTTTGGAAACACCATATATTTT.

J is TRBJ2-1 and V is TRBV19, with D unresolved. The CDR3 contains 15 residues. Germline V gives CDR1 LNHDA, CDR2 SQIVND (reference sequence). V lost 1 base and J lost 0, with 7 bases in between. The CDR3, as DNA: TGTGCCAGTAGTATAGCGGGTAGCTCCTACAATGAGCAGTTCTTC. Translating it yields CASSIAGSSYNEQFF.

The rearrangement links TRBV6-8 to TRBJ1-1, with TRBD1 as a possible D gene (6 bases). The germline V and J ends were trimmed by 6 bases and 2 bases, with 10 bases remaining between them. From germline, CDR1 is MNHGY and CDR2 SAAAGT. This CDR3 has 13 residues. The CDR3 DNA sequence: TGTGCCAGCAGGCGGACAGCCAACACTGAAGCTTTCTTT. Protein product: CASRRTANTEAFF.

For this clone: At one end the junction does not follow the germline gene, possibly because of a read error. V and J are TRBV29-1 and TRBJ1-3; a weak D match, TRBD1 (6 bases). Germline V gene data show CDR1 as SQVTM and CDR2 as ANQGSEA. The CDR3 totals 18 residues. The CDR3 DNA reads TGCAGCGTTGAAGATCAGAGACAGGTACCGAGCTCTGGAAACGCCATATATTTT. Its protein is CSVEDQRQVPSSGNAIYF.

The chain combines TRBV10-3 with TRBJ1-5, with D possibly TRBD1 on 6 matching bases. This CDR3 comprises 14 residues. The V end lost 6 bases, the J end lost 7 bases, and 16 bases lay between the germline ends. The V gene's germline CDR1 is ENHRY and CDR2 SYGVKD. CDR3 loop: CAISPRGTEQPQHF. In DNA form, the CDR3 reads TGTGCCATCAGCCCCAGGGGAACGGAACAGCCCCAGCATTTT.